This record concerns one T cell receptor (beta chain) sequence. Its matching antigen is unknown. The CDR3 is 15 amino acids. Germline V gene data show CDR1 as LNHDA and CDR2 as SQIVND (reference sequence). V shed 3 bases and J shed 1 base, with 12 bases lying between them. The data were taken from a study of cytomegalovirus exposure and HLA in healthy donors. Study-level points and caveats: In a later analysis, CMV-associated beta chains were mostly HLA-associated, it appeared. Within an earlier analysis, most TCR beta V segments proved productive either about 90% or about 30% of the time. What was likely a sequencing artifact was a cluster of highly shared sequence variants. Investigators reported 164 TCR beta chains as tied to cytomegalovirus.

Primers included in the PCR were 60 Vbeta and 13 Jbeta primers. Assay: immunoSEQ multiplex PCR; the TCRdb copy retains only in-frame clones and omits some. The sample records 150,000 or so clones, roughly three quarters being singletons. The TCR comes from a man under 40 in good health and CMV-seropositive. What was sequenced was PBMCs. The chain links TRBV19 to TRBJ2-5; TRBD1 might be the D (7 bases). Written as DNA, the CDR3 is TGTGCCAGTAGTATCGGCAGGGGGGCCCAAGAGACCCAGTACTTC. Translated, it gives CASSIGRGAQETQYF. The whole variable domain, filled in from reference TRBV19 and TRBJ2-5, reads DGGITQSPKYLFRKEGQNVTLSCEQNLNHDAMYWYRQDPGQGLRLIYYSQIVNDFQKGDIAEGYSVSREKKESFPLTVTSAQKNPTAFYLCASSIGRGAQETQYFGPGTRLLVL.